This T cell receptor (beta chain) stems from a study of blood T cell repertoires in COVID-19. About this clone: Distinct nucleotide sequences in the sample also encode this CDR3.

Here immunoSEQ multiplex PCR was the method, and the copy in TCRdb shows in-frame clones only, minus some. The table lists hundreds of thousands of clones, approximately 89% of them singletons. The V and J ends lost 5 bases and 3 bases, in that order; junction bases with no gene match: 3. Looked up from germline, CDR1 is KGHSH and CDR2 is LQKENI. The CDR3 contains 13 residues. This sequence joins TRBV18 and TRBJ1-1; TRBD1 agrees at 7 bases. This TCR derives from a woman in her forties or fifties with COVID-19, enrolled during active disease. Sequenced input: peripheral blood. This CDR3 is CASSATGDTEAFF. Here the CDR3 DNA reads TGTGCCAGCTCAGCCACAGGGGACACTGAAGCTTTCTTT.